The rows below give T cell receptor beta chains drawn from one sample of a study of T cells in Graves' hyperthyroidism and ophthalmopathy. TCRdb itself ran the multiplex PCR reads through MiXCR, one entry per CDR3 protein. The sample has about 380,000 distinct CDR3 sequences, 14% seen once. Sequencing was done on a sample of blood. Source of these receptors: an older woman with Graves' hyperthyroidism. The CDR3 runs from the conserved cysteine through the conserved F or W. Fields, in order: CDR3 protein, D gene, V gene, J gene. A D gene is named only where the DNA matches it firmly.

CASSARDNAQDGYTF	NA	TRBV6-2/TRBV6-3	TRBJ1-2
CASSQTGGGDEQFF	TRBD2	TRBV11-2	TRBJ2-1
CASSESRGVSDTQYF	NA	TRBV25-1	TRBJ2-3
CASSSLLAGVQNEQFF	TRBD2	TRBV11-2	TRBJ2-1
CRRQRETQYF	NA	TRBV29-1	TRBJ2-5
CAWSYRRNTIYF	NA	TRBV30	TRBJ1-3
CASSQVGVRNQPQHF	NA	TRBV14	TRBJ1-5
CASSQGTYEQYF	NA	TRBV12-3/TRBV12-4	TRBJ2-7
CASSYSRDEAFF	NA	TRBV5-8	TRBJ1-1
CASSDRSHIQYF	NA	TRBV2	TRBJ2-4
CASSLRSAYSGNTIYF	NA	TRBV28	TRBJ1-3
CASSLDRGLSYGYTF	TRBD1	TRBV27	TRBJ1-2
CASSQVEQETQYF	NA	TRBV14	TRBJ2-5
CASSLGLAGELDTQYF	TRBD2	TRBV4-1	TRBJ2-3
CSASGLGGTTDTQYF	NA	TRBV20-1	TRBJ2-3
CSATLAPEQFF	NA	TRBV20-1	TRBJ2-1
CASSVGQRDYNEQFF	TRBD2	TRBV5-1	TRBJ2-1
CASSTPQGNQPQHF	NA	TRBV28	TRBJ1-5
CASSPTGYEQYF	NA	TRBV3-1	TRBJ2-7
CASSNTFRLAGAAYNEQFF	TRBD2	TRBV6-2/TRBV6-3	TRBJ2-1
CATSRDFGSWIEKLFF	NA	TRBV15	TRBJ1-4
CSARDPAGSNQPQHF	NA	TRBV20-1	TRBJ1-5
CSATPDHSGSKNIQYF	NA	TRBV20-1	TRBJ2-4
CSARDQGGGLLAGNEQFF	TRBD2	TRBV20-1	TRBJ2-1
CAGSAWGAGYEQYF	NA	TRBV28	TRBJ2-7
CASSPRFGQQETQYF	NA	TRBV7-6	TRBJ2-5
CASSPGRGSGSYEQYF	NA	TRBV5-1	TRBJ2-7
CATSDRGHGNQPQHF	NA	TRBV24-1	TRBJ1-5
CASSPVGASVAYEQYF	NA	TRBV28	TRBJ2-7
CASSSLAGAVTDTQYF	TRBD2	TRBV7-6	TRBJ2-3